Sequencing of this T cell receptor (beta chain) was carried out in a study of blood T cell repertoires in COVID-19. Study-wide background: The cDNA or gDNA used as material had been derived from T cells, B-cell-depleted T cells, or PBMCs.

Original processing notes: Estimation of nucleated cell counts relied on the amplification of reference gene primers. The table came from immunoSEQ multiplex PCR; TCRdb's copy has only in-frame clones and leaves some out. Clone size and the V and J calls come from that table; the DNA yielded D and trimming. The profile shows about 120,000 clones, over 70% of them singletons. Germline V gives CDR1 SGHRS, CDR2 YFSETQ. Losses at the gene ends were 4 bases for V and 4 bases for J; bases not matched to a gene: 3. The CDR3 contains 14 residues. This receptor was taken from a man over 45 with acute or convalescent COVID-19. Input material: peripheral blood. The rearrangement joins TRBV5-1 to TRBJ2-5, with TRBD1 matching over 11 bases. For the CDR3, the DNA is TGCGCCAGCAGCAGCGGGACAGGGGGAGAGACCCAGTACTTC. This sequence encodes CASSSGTGGETQYF. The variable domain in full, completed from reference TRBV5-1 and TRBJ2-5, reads KAGVTQTPRYLIKTRGQQVTLSCSPISGHRSVSWYQQTPGQGLQFLFEYFSETQRNKGNFPGRFSGRQFSNSRSEMNVSTLELGDSALYLCASSSGTGGETQYFGPGTRLLVL.